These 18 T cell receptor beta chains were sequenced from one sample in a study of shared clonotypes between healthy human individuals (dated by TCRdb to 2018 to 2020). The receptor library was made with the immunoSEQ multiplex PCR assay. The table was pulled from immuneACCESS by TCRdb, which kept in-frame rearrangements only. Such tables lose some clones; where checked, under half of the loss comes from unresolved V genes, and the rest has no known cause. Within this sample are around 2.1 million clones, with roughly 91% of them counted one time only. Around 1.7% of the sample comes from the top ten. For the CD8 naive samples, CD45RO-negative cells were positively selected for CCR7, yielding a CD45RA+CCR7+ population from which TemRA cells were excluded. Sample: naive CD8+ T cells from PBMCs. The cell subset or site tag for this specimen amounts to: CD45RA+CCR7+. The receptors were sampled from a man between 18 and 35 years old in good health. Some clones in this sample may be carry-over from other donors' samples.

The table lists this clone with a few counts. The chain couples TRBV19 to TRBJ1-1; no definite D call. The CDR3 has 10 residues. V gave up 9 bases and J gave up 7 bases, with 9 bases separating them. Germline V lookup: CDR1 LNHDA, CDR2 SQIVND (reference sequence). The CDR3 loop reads CASWGGEAFF. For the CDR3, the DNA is TGTGCCAGCTGGGGAGGTGAAGCTTTCTTT.

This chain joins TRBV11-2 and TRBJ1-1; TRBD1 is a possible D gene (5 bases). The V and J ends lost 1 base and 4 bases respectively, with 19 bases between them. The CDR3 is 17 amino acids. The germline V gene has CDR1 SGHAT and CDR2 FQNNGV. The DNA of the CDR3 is TGTGCCAGCAGCTTAGTTTCGGCAGGGTGGGGGAGCACTGAAGCTTTCTTT. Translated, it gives CASSLVSAGWGSTEAFF.

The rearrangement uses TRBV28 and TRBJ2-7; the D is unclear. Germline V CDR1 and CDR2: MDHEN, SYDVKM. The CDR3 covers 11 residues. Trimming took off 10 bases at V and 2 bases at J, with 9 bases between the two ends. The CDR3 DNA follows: TGTGCCACTAGGCAGCCCTACGAGCAGTACTTC. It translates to CATRQPYEQYF. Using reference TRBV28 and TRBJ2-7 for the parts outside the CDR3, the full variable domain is DVKVTQSSRYLVKRTGEKVFLECVQDMDHENMFWYRQDPGLGLRLIYFSYDVKMKEKGDIPEGYSVSREKKERFSLILESASTNQTSMYLCATRQPYEQYFGPGTRLTVT.

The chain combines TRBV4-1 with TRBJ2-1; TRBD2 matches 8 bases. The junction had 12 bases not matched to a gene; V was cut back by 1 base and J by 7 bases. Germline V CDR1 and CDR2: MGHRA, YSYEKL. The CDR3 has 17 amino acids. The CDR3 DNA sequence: TGCGCCAGCAGCCAAGTGCAGGCGGGAGGCCTCGGTAATGAGCAGTTCTTC. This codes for CASSQVQAGGLGNEQFF.

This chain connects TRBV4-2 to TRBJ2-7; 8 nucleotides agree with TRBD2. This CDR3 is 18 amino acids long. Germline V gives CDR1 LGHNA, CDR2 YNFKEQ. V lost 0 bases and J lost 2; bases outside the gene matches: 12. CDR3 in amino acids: CASSQDGVTSENPYEQYF. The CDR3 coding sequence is TGTGCCAGCAGCCAAGATGGAGTGACTAGCGAAAACCCCTACGAGCAGTACTTC.

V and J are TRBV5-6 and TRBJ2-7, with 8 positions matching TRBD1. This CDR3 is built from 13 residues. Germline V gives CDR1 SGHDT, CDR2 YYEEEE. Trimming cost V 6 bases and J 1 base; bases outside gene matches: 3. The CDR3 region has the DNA TGTGCCAGCAACGGACAGGGTTCCTACGAGCAGTACTTC. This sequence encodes CASNGQGSYEQYF.

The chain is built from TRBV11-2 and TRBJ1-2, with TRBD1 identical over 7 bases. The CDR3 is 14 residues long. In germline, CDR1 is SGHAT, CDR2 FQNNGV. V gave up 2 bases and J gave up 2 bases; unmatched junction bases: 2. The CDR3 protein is CASSLSRGNYGYTF. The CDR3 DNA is TGTGCCAGCAGCTTAAGCAGGGGGAACTATGGCTACACCTTC.

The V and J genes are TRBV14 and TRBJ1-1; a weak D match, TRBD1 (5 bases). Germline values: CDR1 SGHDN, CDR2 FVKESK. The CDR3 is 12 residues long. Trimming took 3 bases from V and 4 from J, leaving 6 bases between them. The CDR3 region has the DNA TGTGCCAGCAGCCACGGGACCACTGAAGCTTTCTTT. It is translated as CASSHGTTEAFF.

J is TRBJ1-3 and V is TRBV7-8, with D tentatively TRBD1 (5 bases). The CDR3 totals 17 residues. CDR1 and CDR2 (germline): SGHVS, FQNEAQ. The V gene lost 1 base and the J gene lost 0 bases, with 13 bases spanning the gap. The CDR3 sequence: CASSLGFGDSSGNTIYF. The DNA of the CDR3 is TGTGCCAGCAGCTTAGGATTTGGCGACAGCTCTGGAAACACCATATATTTT.

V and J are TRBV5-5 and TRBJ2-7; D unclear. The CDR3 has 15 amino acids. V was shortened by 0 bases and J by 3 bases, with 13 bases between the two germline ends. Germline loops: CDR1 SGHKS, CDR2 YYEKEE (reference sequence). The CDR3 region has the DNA TGTGCCAGCAGCTTGGTCTCGGATCCTAGCTACGAGCAGTACTTC. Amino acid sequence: CASSLVSDPSYEQYF.

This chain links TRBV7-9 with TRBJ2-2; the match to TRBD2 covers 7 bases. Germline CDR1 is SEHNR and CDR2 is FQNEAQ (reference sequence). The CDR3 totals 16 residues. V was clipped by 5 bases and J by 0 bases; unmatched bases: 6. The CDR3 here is CASSLLLAPNTGELFF. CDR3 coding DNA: TGTGCCAGCAGCCTCCTACTAGCGCCGAACACCGGGGAGCTGTTTTTT.

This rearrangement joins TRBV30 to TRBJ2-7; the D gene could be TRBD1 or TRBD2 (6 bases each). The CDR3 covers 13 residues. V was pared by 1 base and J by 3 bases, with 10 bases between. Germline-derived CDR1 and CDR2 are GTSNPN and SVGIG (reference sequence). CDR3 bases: TGTGCCTGGAGTGAGGGGGGAGGCTACGAGCAGTACTTC. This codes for CAWSEGGGYEQYF.

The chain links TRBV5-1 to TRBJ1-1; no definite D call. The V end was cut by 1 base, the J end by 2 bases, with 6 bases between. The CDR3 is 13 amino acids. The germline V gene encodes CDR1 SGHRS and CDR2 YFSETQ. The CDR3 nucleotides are TGCGCCAGCAGCTTGTGGTCTAACACTGAAGCTTTCTTT. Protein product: CASSLWSNTEAFF.

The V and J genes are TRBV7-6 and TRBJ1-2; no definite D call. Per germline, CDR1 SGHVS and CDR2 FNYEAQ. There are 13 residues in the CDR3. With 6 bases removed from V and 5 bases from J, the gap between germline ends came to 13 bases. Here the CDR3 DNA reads TGTGCCAGCAGTGGGAGGACTGATTATGGCTACACCTTC. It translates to CASSGRTDYGYTF.

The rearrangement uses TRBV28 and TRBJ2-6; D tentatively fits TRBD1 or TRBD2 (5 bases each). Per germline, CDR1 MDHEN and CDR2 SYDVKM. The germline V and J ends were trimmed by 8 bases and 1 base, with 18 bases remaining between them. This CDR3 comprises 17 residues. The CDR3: CASHIGTELSGANVLTF. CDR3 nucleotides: TGTGCCAGCCACATCGGGACGGAACTATCTGGGGCCAACGTCCTGACTTTC.

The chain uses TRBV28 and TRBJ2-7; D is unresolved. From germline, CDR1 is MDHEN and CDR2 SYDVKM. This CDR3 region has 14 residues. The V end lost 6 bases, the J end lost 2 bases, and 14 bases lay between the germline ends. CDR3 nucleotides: TGTGCCAGCAGCACTGGGCAGTCTACCTACGAGCAGTACTTC. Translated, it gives CASSTGQSTYEQYF.

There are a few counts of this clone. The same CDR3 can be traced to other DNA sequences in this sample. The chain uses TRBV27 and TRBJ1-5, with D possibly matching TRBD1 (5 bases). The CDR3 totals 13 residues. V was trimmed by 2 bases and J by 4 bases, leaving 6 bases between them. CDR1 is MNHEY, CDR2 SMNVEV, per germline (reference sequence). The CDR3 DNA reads TGTGCCAGCAGTTTAAGGGGAAATCAGCCCCAGCATTTT. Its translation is CASSLRGNQPQHF.

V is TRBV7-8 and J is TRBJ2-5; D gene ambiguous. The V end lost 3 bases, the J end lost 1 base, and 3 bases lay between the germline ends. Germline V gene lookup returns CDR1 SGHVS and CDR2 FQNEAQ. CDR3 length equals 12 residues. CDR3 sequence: CASSFTQETQYF. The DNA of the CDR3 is TGTGCCAGCAGCTTTACCCAAGAGACCCAGTACTTC.